Listed below are T cell receptor beta chains from one sample, sequenced in a study of shared clonotypes between healthy human individuals. Using immunoSEQ multiplex PCR, the repertoire was profiled, and TCRdb retains in-frame clones only, with some absent. The table shows over a million clones, with 98% to 99% occurring only once. Sequenced material: naive CD4+ T cells sorted from blood. The origin of the receptors is a man in his thirties or forties in good health. Both conserved end residues are part of each CDR3. D genes are given only for firm matches.

d_call	v_call	j_call	cdr3_aa	cdr3_nt
TRBD1	TRBV4-1	TRBJ1-2	CASSPDRGRYGYTF	TGCGCCAGCAGCCCTGACAGGGGGAGGTATGGCTACACCTTC
-	TRBV18	TRBJ2-4	CASSPPPSENIQYF	TGTGCCAGCTCACCACCTCCTAGCGAGAACATTCAGTACTTC
TRBD2	TRBV6-4	TRBJ2-7	CASSVERGYEQYF	TGTGCCAGCAGTGTGGAGCGGGGCTACGAGCAGTACTTC
-	TRBV6-5	TRBJ1-1	CASSYSGVNTEAFF	TGTGCCAGCAGTTACTCAGGGGTTAACACTGAAGCTTTCTTT
TRBD2	TRBV7-2	TRBJ2-7	CASSRGLAGNYEQYF	TGTGCCAGCAGTCGGGGACTAGCGGGAAACTACGAGCAGTACTTC
-	TRBV4-3	TRBJ2-7	CASSQDLSGPGYEQYF	TGCGCCAGCAGCCAAGATTTATCGGGACCGGGCTACGAGCAGTACTTC
TRBD1	TRBV13	TRBJ2-7	CASSSRQGTEQYF	TGTGCCAGCAGCTCCCGACAGGGAACCGAGCAGTACTTC
TRBD2	TRBV5-4	TRBJ2-1	CASSRLAGGQYNEQFF	TGTGCCAGCAGCAGGCTAGCGGGAGGGCAGTACAATGAGCAGTTCTTC
TRBD2	TRBV7-2	TRBJ2-7	CASSQIPTSPYEQYF	TGTGCCAGCAGCCAAATACCGACTAGCCCGTACGAGCAGTACTTC
TRBD1	TRBV6-5	TRBJ2-5	CASSGDRGRETQYF	TGTGCCAGCAGTGGGGACAGGGGGCGAGAGACCCAGTACTTC
-	TRBV27	TRBJ1-4	CASKHRFATNEKLFF	TGTGCCAGTAAACACAGGTTTGCAACTAATGAAAAACTGTTTTTT
TRBD1	TRBV18	TRBJ1-5	CASSPLMAQGARPQHF	TGTGCCAGCTCACCACTTATGGCCCAGGGGGCTAGGCCCCAGCATTTT
-	TRBV7-9	TRBJ2-1	CATSDRTTNNEQFF	TGTGCCACCTCCGACAGGACTACAAACAATGAGCAGTTCTTC
-	TRBV18	TRBJ1-1	CASSQKNTEAFF	TGTGCCAGCTCACAGAAGAACACTGAAGCTTTCTTT
-	TRBV15	TRBJ2-1	CATSRARDVVGYNEQFF	TGTGCCACCAGCAGAGCCCGGGACGTAGTAGGATACAATGAGCAGTTCTTC
-	TRBV7-8	TRBJ1-2	CASSPWTANNYGYTF	TGTGCCAGCAGCCCGTGGACAGCGAATAACTATGGCTACACCTTC
-	TRBV9	TRBJ2-3	CASSVGHLPTPGSGTQYF	TGTGCCAGCAGCGTAGGACACCTCCCGACCCCGGGCTCAGGTACGCAGTATTTT
-	TRBV14	TRBJ1-2	CASSQATENYGYTF	TGTGCCAGCAGCCAAGCAACAGAGAACTATGGCTACACCTTC
TRBD1	TRBV6-6	TRBJ1-1	CASITGGFGTEAFF	TGTGCCAGCATAACAGGGGGTTTTGGGACTGAAGCTTTCTTT
-	TRBV18	TRBJ1-4	CASSPATNEKLFF	TGTGCCAGCTCACCAGCAACTAATGAAAAACTGTTTTTT
-	TRBV4-3	TRBJ1-2	CASSPHREISYGYTF	TGCGCCAGCAGCCCCCACAGGGAAATTAGTTATGGCTACACCTTC
TRBD2	TRBV9	TRBJ2-3	CASSVEVGTSVSPWGTDTQYF	TGTGCCAGCAGCGTAGAGGTTGGGACTAGCGTCTCCCCGTGGGGCACAGATACGCAGTATTTT
-	TRBV7-2	TRBJ1-1	CASSLDEVVGMNTEAFF	TGTGCCAGCAGCTTAGACGAAGTGGTAGGAATGAACACTGAAGCTTTCTTT
-	TRBV11-3	TRBJ2-5	CASSSARGETQYF	TGTGCCAGCAGCTCCGCGAGGGGGGAGACCCAGTACTTC
TRBD1	TRBV27	TRBJ2-6	CASSYQGARGANVLTF	TGTGCCAGCAGTTATCAGGGGGCGCGGGGGGCCAACGTCCTGACTTTC
TRBD2	TRBV18	TRBJ2-7	CASSPSLAGGYYEQYF	TGTGCCAGCTCACCCTCGCTAGCGGGAGGCTACTACGAGCAGTACTTC
TRBD2	TRBV27	TRBJ2-1	CASSPSGLAGGPGVYNEQFF	TGTGCCAGCAGTCCATCCGGACTAGCGGGAGGGCCGGGGGTCTACAATGAGCAGTTCTTC
-	TRBV6-5	TRBJ2-1	CASSPQSGVAQFF	TGTGCCAGCAGTCCGCAGTCTGGCGTGGCGCAGTTCTTC
-	TRBV10-2	TRBJ1-5	CASSESGSNQPQHF	TGCGCCAGCAGTGAGTCGGGTTCCAATCAGCCCCAGCATTTT